The 5 T cell receptor beta chains below were found in one sample sequenced in a study of T cell repertoires in ileal Crohn's disease. Clones were sequenced by immunoSEQ multiplex PCR, and TCRdb holds only the in-frame ones, with some missing. The repertoire holds approximately 30,000 clones, with around three quarters as singletons. Sequenced: ileal tissue. The receptor source for this set is an adult with Crohn's disease.

This clone occurred a few times. The chain couples TRBV11-1 to TRBJ2-5; 10 nucleotides line up with TRBD1. Germline assignment: CDR1 SGHAT and CDR2 FQDESV (reference sequence). The CDR3 runs to 15 residues. V shed 3 bases and J 5 bases; nucleotides not matched to a gene: 6. DNA for the CDR3: TGTGCCAGCAGCTTCCGGACAGGGGGATCGGAGACCCAGTACTTC. This translates into CASSFRTGGSETQYF.

The genes are TRBV19 and TRBJ1-5, with a tentative D call TRBD1 (5 bases). V shed 4 bases and J shed 4 bases, with 11 bases lying between them. Germline CDR1 LNHDA, CDR2 SQIVND (reference sequence). CDR3 length equals 14 residues. CDR3: CASSSWGSNQPQHF. The CDR3 nucleotides are TGTGCCAGTAGTAGTTGGGGCAGTAATCAGCCCCAGCATTTT.

V usage is TRBV2 and J usage is TRBJ2-5, with 12 bases matching TRBD2. CDR1 and CDR2 from the germline V gene are SNHLY and FYNNEI. Trimming at V came to 8 bases and at J to 4 bases, leaving 11 bases not matched to a gene. This CDR3 is built from 16 residues. The CDR3 DNA is TGTGCCAGCGTTGTGACCGGACTAGCGGGGCGAGAGACCCAGTACTTC. Translated, it gives CASVVTGLAGRETQYF.

This clone was seen a few times. The chain links TRBV5-1 to TRBJ2-1; 7 bases are shared with TRBD2. Trimming cost V 4 bases and J 5 bases; bases outside gene matches: 9. The CDR3 sequence is 15 residues long. The germline V gene has CDR1 SGHRS and CDR2 YFSETQ. The CDR3 DNA reads TGCGCCAGCAGCGGGAGGGCCGGGGTGGACAATGAGCAGTTCTTC. Encoded protein: CASSGRAGVDNEQFF.

This sequence joins TRBV5-4 and TRBJ2-2; a possible D gene is TRBD2 (6 bases). Trimming pared 7 bases from V and 6 bases from J, leaving 13 bases between. The CDR3 spans 13 residues. Germline CDR1 SGHNT, CDR2 YYREEE (reference sequence). This chain's CDR3 is CASATGGSGELFF. Here the CDR3 DNA reads TGTGCCAGCGCCACTGGGGGGTCCGGGGAGCTGTTTTTT. Based on the CDR3 plus reference TRBV5-4 and TRBJ2-2, the full variable domain is ETGVTQSPTHLIKTRGQQVTLRCSSQSGHNTVSWYQQALGQGPQFIFQYYREEENGRGNFPPRFSGLQFPNYSSELNVNALELDDSALYLCASATGGSGELFFGEGSRLTVL.